In its sample, the clone carrying this T cell receptor (beta chain) was seen once. This entry is derived from a study of blood T cell repertoires in COVID-19. The overall study: Italy, Spain and the United States were the sources of the convalescent and acute COVID-19 samples. Nucleic acid was either cDNA or gDNA, and it came from T cells, B-cell-depleted T cells, or PBMCs.

In germline, CDR1 is SGHNT, CDR2 YYREEE (reference sequence). V lost 0 bases to trimming and J lost 2 bases, with 12 bases between them. The CDR3 covers 16 residues. How the authors handled the data: Amplification with reference gene primers provided the estimates of nucleated cell counts. Libraries were prepared by immunoSEQ multiplex PCR; TCRdb keeps only in-frame clonotypes and omits some of them. V, J and clone size were drawn from that table, and D and trimming were deduced from the DNA. This table holds fewer than 200,000 clones, roughly 82% found once. The sequenced material came from peripheral blood. This chain connects TRBV5-4 to TRBJ2-1; tentatively, D is TRBD2 (6 bases). The clonotype was recovered from a woman aged 70-85 years with acute or convalescent COVID-19. The CDR3 loop reads CASSLGISGPYNEQFF. CDR3 nucleotide sequence: TGTGCCAGCAGCTTGGGTATTAGCGGTCCCTACAATGAGCAGTTCTTC.